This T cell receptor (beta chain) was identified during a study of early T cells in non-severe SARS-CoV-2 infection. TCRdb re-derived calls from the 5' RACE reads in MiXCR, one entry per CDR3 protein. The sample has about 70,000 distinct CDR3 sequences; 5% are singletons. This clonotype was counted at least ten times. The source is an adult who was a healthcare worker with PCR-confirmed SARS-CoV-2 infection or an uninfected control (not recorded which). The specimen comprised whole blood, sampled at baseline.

The CDR3 is CSAKPGQDGYTF. The CDR3 DNA is TGCAGTGCTAAACCGGGACAGGATGGCTACACCTTC. This rearrangement joins TRBV20-1 to TRBJ1-2; 8 nucleotides match TRBD1. V lost 4 bases to trimming and J lost 6 bases; unmatched junction nucleotides: 4. CDR1 and CDR2 from the germline V gene are DFQATT and SNEGSKA (reference sequence). The CDR3 totals 12 residues.